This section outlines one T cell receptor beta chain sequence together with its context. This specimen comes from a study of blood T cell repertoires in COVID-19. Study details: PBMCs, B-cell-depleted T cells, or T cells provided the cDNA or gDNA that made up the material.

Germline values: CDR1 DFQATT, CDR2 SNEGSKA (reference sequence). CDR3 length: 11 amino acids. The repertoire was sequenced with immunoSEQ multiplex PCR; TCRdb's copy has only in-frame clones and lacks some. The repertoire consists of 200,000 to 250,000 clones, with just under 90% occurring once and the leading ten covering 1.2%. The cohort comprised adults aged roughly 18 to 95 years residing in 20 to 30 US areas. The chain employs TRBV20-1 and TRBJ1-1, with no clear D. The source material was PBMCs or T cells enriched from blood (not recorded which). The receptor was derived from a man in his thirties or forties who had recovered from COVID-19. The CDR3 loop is CGVSMNTEAFF. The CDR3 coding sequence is TGCGGAGTAAGTATGAACACTGAAGCTTTCTTT.